This T cell receptor beta chain was documented in a study of blood T cell repertoires in COVID-19 (dated by TCRdb to the early 2020s). About the investigation overall: Samples from collaborators originated in the United States, Italy and Spain and spanned both the acute and convalescent phases of COVID-19. The material from the prospective study consisted of cDNA or gDNA derived from T cells, B-cell-depleted T cells, or PBMCs. The dataset comprised deeply sampled blood TCRbeta repertoires from subjects exposed to, actively infected with, or recovered from COVID-19. The repertoires were released in a freely available public database meant as a resource for research on the immune response to SARS-CoV-2. The samples were drawn from the first 160 participants of the ongoing ImmuneRACE study and from some 1,300 subjects provided by 6 global collaborators. The sample metadata nearly always contained a de-identified subject ID, COVID-19 status, age in years and sex. HLA class I and class II types, where available, came from metadata supplied by the sample provider rather than from assay-based typing.

The study at large found these results: The amount of clinical and demographic metadata varied by source and participant and was provided uncurated.

The V and J ends are trimmed by 3 bases and 1 base, leaving 12 bases between them. The germline V gene (reference sequence) yields GTSNPN for CDR1 and SVGIG for CDR2. The CDR3 covers 14 residues, taking in both the cysteine and the phenylalanine. This entry keeps only the CDR3 DNA: 42 bases, framed from base 1. In the case of this clone: Its antigen is still unknown. It has no much larger one-base neighbor in the sample; base qualities were not kept.

The collaborating institutions used their own protocols to collect whole blood in K2EDTA tubes. Collaborator samples were shipped for TCRbeta analysis as frozen whole blood, isolated PBMCs, or DNA extracted from either sample type. TCRbeta CDR3 regions were amplified from genomic DNA using the immunoSEQ Assay, a bias-controlled multiplex PCR. On the study's bioinformatics: Nucleated cell counts per sample were estimated from amplification of reference gene primers within the assay. To quantify the absolute abundance of each unique TCRbeta CDR3 rearrangement, sequence reads were collapsed and filtered. For each sample, productive Simpson clonality was calculated by taking the square root of Simpson's diversity index across productive rearrangements. TCRdb stores this immuneACCESS table with in-frame sequences only. Part of the clones is absent; in the studies checked, under half of the shortfall reflects unresolved V genes, and no reason is known for the rest. That table gives V, J and clone size, and the DNA gave D and trimming. In this sample the table shows around 200,000 clones, approximately 80% of which occur a single time. The ten largest make up around 9.3% of the sample.

This receptor was taken from a woman older than 75 with acute or convalescent COVID-19. The chain is assembled from TRBV30 and TRBJ1-1; the D gene lacks a confident call. The sequenced sample was peripheral blood. The CDR3 region has the sequence CAWSLGLGNTEAFF. In nucleotides, the sequence is TGTGCCTGGAGCCTAGGCCTAGGGAACACTGAAGCTTTCTTT.